Detailed here is one TCR beta chain. Template material for amplifying TCR beta CDR3 regions consisted of RNA transcripts. First-round RT-PCR with HTBI primers amplified the TCR CDR3 region. Each CDR3 protein is one row after TCRdb ran MiXCR on the multiplex PCR reads. The profile shows 500,000 or so distinct CDR3 sequences, 17% of them singletons. With 0 bases removed from V and 5 bases from J, the gap between germline ends came to 16 bases. The CDR3 length is 17 residues. Germline CDR1 MGHRA, CDR2 YSYEKL. This record comes from a study of T cells in Graves' hyperthyroidism and ophthalmopathy. The chain joins TRBV4-1 to TRBJ2-2; D may match TRBD1 or TRBD2 (6 bases each). This clonotype was sampled from a woman aged 18-29 years with Graves' ophthalmopathy. The specimen was blood. The CDR3 region is CASSQESRGVDTGELFF. CDR3 DNA: TGCGCCAGCAGCCAAGAATCTAGGGGGGTAGATACCGGGGAGCTGTTTTTT.